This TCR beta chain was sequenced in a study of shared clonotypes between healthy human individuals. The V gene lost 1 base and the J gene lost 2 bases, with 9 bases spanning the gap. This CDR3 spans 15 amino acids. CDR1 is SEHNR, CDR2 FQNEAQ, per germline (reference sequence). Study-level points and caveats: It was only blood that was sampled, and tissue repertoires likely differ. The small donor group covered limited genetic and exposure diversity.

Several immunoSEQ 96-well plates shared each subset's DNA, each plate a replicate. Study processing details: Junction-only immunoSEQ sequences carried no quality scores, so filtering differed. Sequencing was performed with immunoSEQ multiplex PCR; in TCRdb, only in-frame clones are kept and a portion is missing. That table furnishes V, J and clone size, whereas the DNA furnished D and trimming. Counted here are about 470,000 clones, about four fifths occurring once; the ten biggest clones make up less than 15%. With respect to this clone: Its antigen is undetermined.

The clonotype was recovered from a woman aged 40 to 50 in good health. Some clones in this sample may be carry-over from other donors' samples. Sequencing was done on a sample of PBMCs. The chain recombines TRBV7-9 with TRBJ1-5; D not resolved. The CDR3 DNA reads TGTGCCAGCAGCTTAGGGGGAAGTGGCAATCAGCCCCAGCATTTT. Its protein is CASSLGGSGNQPQHF.